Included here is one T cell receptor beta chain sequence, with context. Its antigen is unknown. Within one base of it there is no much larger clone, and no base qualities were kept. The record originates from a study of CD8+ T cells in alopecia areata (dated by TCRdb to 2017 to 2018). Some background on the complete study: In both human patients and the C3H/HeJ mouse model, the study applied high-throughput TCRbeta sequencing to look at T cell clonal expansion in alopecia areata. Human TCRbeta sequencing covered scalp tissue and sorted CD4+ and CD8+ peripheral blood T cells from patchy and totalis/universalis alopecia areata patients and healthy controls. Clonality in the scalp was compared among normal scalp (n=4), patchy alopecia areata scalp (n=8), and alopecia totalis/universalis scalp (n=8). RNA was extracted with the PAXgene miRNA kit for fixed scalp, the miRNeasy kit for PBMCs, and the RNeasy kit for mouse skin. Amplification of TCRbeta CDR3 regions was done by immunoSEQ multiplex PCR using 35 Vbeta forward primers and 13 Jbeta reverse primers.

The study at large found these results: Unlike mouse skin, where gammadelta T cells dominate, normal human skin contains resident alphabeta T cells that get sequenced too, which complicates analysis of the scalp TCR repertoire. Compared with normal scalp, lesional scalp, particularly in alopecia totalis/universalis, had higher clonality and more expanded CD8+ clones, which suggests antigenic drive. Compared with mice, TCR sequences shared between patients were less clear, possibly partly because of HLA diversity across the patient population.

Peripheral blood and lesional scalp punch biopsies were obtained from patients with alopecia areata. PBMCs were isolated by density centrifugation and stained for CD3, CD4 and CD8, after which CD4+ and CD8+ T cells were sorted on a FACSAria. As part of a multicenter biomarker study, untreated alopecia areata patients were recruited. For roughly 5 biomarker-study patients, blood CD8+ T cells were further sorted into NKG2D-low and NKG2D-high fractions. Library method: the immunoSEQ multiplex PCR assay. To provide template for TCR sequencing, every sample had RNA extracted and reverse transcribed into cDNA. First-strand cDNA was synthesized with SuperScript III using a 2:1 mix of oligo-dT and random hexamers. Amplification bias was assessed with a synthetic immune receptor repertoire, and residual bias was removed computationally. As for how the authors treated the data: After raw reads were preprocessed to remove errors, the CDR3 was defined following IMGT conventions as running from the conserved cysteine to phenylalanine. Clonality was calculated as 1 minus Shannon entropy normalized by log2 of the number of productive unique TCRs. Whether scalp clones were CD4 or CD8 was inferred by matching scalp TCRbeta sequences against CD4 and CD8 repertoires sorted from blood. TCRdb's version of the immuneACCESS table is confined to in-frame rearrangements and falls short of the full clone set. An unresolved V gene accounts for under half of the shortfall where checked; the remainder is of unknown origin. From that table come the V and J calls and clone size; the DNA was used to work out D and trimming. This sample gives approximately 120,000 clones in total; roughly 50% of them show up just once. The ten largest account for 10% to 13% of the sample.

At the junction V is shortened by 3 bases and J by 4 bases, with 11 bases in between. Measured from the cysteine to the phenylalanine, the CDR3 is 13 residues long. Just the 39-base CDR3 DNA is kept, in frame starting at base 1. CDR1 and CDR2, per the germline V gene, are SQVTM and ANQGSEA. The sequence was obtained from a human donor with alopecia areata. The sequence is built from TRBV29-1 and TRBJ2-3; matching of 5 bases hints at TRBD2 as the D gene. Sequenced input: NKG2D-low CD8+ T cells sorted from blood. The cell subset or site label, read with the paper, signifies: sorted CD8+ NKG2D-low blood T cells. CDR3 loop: CSVDTGMADTQYF. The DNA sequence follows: TGCAGCGTTGACACGGGAATGGCAGATACGCAGTATTTT.